The 26 T cell receptor beta chains presented below share a single source sample, sequenced in a study of cytomegalovirus exposure and HLA in healthy donors. Researchers ran the PCR with 60 Vbeta and 13 Jbeta primers. Produced via immunoSEQ multiplex PCR; TCRdb's table is partial and in-frame only. The data contain around 150,000 clones, about four fifths of them singletons. The sequenced sample was PBMCs. The receptors shown here come from a male donor in good health and CMV-seronegative.

This clone is a singleton in its sample. This chain joins TRBV10-3 and TRBJ1-3; perhaps TRBD1 as D (6 bases). V lost 2 bases to trimming and J lost 2 bases, with 7 bases between them. The CDR3 is made up of 14 amino acids. Germline CDR1 ENHRY, CDR2 SYGVKD. The CDR3 protein is CAISERQAGNTIYF. In DNA form, the CDR3 reads TGTGCCATCAGTGAGCGACAGGCTGGAAACACCATATATTTT.

This sequence joins TRBV6-5 and TRBJ2-2, with D possibly TRBD2 on 5 matching bases. The CDR3 loop spans 14 amino acids. The V end was cut by 7 bases, the J end by 3 bases, with 12 bases between. Germline loops: CDR1 MNHEY, CDR2 SVGAGI. CDR3 coding DNA: TGTGCCAGCATCCGGGAACCAGACACCGGGGAGCTGTTTTTT. Its translation: CASIREPDTGELFF.

The gene calls are TRBV18 and TRBJ2-2; D not resolved. Germline V CDR1 and CDR2: KGHSH, LQKENI. V lost 4 bases and J lost 4, with 13 bases in between. This CDR3 has 15 amino acids. The CDR3 loop reads CASSRSGSGTGELFF. In nucleotides, the CDR3 is TGTGCCAGCTCACGGTCCGGGTCTGGCACCGGGGAGCTGTTTTTT.

This chain links TRBV7-9 with TRBJ2-7; maybe TRBD2 (6 bases). Germline CDR1 reads SEHNR; CDR2 reads FQNEAQ (reference sequence). V dropped 6 bases and J dropped 4 bases, with 13 bases sitting between them. This CDR3 spans 13 amino acids. CDR3 coding DNA: TGTGCCAGCAGTCGGGACTCCCATTACGAGCAGTACTTC. This gives the protein CASSRDSHYEQYF.

This chain links TRBV7-2 with TRBJ1-3; unclear D gene. The CDR3 totals 16 residues. Germline assignment: CDR1 SGHTA and CDR2 FQGNSA. V gave up 3 bases and J gave up 2 bases, with 14 bases separating them. As DNA, the CDR3 is TGTGCCAGCAGCTTCTCCGAGGGCGTCGCTGGAAACACCATATATTTT. Translated, it gives CASSFSEGVAGNTIYF.

This chain links TRBV2 with TRBJ1-2, with D unclear. In germline, CDR1 is SNHLY, CDR2 FYNNEI. V dropped 3 bases and J dropped 8 bases, with 19 bases sitting between them. The CDR3 runs to 15 residues. DNA of the CDR3: TGTGCCAGCAGTGAGGACGGGAAACCCCGAGAGGGCTACACCTTC. This gives the protein CASSEDGKPREGYTF.

This clone has a handful of counts. The genes are TRBV6-1 and TRBJ2-7; 9 bases line up with TRBD2. Trimming took 1 base from V and 11 from J; bases not matched to a gene: 6. Germline lookup yields CDR1 MNHNS and CDR2 SASEGT. The length of the CDR3 is 13 residues. CDR3 bases: TGTGCCAGCAGTGAAGGACTAGCGGAACCTAAGTACTTC. Translating gives CASSEGLAEPKYF.

The chain links TRBV7-8 to TRBJ2-7; 8 nucleotides match TRBD2. There are 16 residues in the CDR3. Germline CDR1 reads SGHVS; CDR2 reads FQNEAQ. The junction had 4 bases not matched to a gene; V was cut back by 0 bases and J by 0 bases. Here the CDR3 reads CASSLAAGASSYEQYF. The CDR3 nucleotides are TGTGCCAGCAGCTTAGCAGCGGGGGCGAGCTCCTACGAGCAGTACTTC.

The V and J genes are TRBV4-3 and TRBJ1-2; D is uncertain. CDR1 LGHNA and CDR2 YSLEER come from the germline V gene. The CDR3 is 14 amino acids. V dropped 1 base and J dropped 5 bases, with 11 bases sitting between them. CDR3 amino acids: CASSQGFRGYGYTF. DNA of the CDR3: TGCGCCAGCAGCCAAGGGTTCCGGGGTTATGGCTACACCTTC.

The gene calls are TRBV4-1 and TRBJ1-1, with 7 positions matching TRBD1. With 0 bases clipped from V and 7 bases from J, the junction kept 8 bases outside the gene matches. The V gene's germline CDR1 is MGHRA and CDR2 YSYEKL. CDR3 length: 15 amino acids. CDR3 sequence reads: CASSQEPRQGNEAFF. The CDR3 DNA sequence: TGCGCCAGCAGCCAAGAACCGAGACAGGGAAATGAAGCTTTCTTT.

This clone was detected only once. Other DNA sequences in this specimen translate into the identical CDR3. The CDR3 sequence is CASSVGGVSYEQYF. The CDR3, as DNA: TGTGCCAGCAGCGTAGGGGGGGTGTCCTACGAGCAGTACTTC. The rearrangement joins TRBV9 to TRBJ2-7; a possible D gene is TRBD2 (6 bases). V gave up 0 bases and J gave up 1 base, with 8 bases separating them. The germline gives CDR1 SGDLS, CDR2 YYNGEE. This CDR3 contains 14 residues.

CDR3 nucleotide sequence: TGTGCCATCCACAGGGGTGTAGGGGCCAACGTCCTGACTTTC. Translated, it gives CAIHRGVGANVLTF. The chain has TRBV10-3 and TRBJ2-6, with 7 bases that match TRBD1. CDR1 ENHRY and CDR2 SYGVKD come from the germline V gene. V shed 8 bases, J shed 4 bases, and the junction held 5 bases outside the gene matches. The CDR3 is 14 residues long.

V and J are TRBV9 and TRBJ2-5; 9 bases map to TRBD2. Looked up from germline, CDR1 is SGDLS and CDR2 is YYNGEE. This CDR3 is 15 amino acids long. V was clipped by 0 bases and J by 1 base; unmatched bases: 1. As DNA, the CDR3 is TGTGCCAGCAGCGTAGGTAGCGGGGGCCAAGAGACCCAGTACTTC. This translates into CASSVGSGGQETQYF.

The table lists this clone with a count of one. This sequence joins TRBV15 and TRBJ1-2; no clear D. Germline V gene lookup returns CDR1 LNHNV and CDR2 YYDKDF (reference sequence). The CDR3 extends over 15 amino acids. The V end lost 0 bases, the J end lost 4 bases, and 12 bases lay between the germline ends. The CDR3 here is CATSRDFGSLYGYTF. The DNA for the CDR3 is TGTGCCACCAGCAGAGATTTTGGGAGCCTCTATGGCTACACCTTC.

The chain carries TRBV9 and TRBJ2-5; tentative D call: TRBD2 (7 bases). Germline CDR1 SGDLS, CDR2 YYNGEE. The CDR3 covers 16 residues. Trimming took 0 bases from V and 1 from J, leaving 13 bases between them. In nucleotides, the CDR3 is TGTGCCAGCAGCGTAGGTGTCGGGGGGCGCCAAGAGACCCAGTACTTC. Residues: CASSVGVGGRQETQYF.

V and J are TRBV10-3 and TRBJ2-3, with D perhaps TRBD2 (6 bases). V lost 4 bases to trimming and J lost 5 bases, with 13 bases between them. The CDR3 has 14 amino acids. Germline V CDR1 and CDR2: ENHRY, SYGVKD. The CDR3 DNA is TGTGCCATCAGTGTCGGCGGGGTTGAAGATACGCAGTATTTT. It yields the protein CAISVGGVEDTQYF.

The chain recombines TRBV27 with TRBJ1-5, with unresolved D. Germline-derived CDR1 and CDR2 are MNHEY and SMNVEV (reference sequence). This CDR3 spans 13 amino acids. V lost 6 bases, J lost 1 base, and 7 bases lay in between. CDR3 protein: CASSLSSNQPQHF. In nucleotides, the CDR3 is TGTGCCAGCAGCCTATCAAGCAATCAGCCCCAGCATTTT.

This sequence joins TRBV7-8 and TRBJ2-5; TRBD1 agrees at 7 bases. The CDR3 length is 13 residues. Germline-derived CDR1 and CDR2 are SGHVS and FQNEAQ. V lost 10 bases to trimming and J lost 1 base; unmatched junction nucleotides: 6. The CDR3 bases are TGTGCCATTTCGGACAGGTCCCAAGAGACCCAGTACTTC. Translating gives CAISDRSQETQYF.

V is TRBV6-1 and J is TRBJ1-2; D not certain. The CDR3 is 12 amino acids. In germline, CDR1 is MNHNS, CDR2 SASEGT. With 7 bases removed from V and 2 bases from J, the gap between germline ends came to 8 bases. CDR3 nucleotides: TGTGCCAGCAAATACAGAAACTATGGCTACACCTTC. Translated: CASKYRNYGYTF.

This clone has only one observation. The V call is TRBV19, the J call TRBJ2-2; D perhaps matches TRBD2 (5 bases). The V end was cut by 3 bases, the J end by 5 bases, with 13 bases between. The CDR3 length is 15 residues. CDR1 and CDR2 from the germline V gene are LNHDA and SQIVND (reference sequence). The CDR3 coding sequence is TGTGCCAGTAGTATGTACGGGGTCGGGACCGGGGAGCTGTTTTTT. As protein: CASSMYGVGTGELFF.

The chain recombines TRBV5-1 with TRBJ2-4; TRBD1 is a possible D gene (5 bases). Germline V CDR1 and CDR2: SGHRS, YFSETQ. This CDR3 spans 16 amino acids. Deletions cut 3 bases from V and 1 base from J, with 14 bases between. CDR3 amino acids: CASSSRVIWAKNIQYF. The CDR3 DNA is TGCGCCAGCAGCTCCAGGGTAATTTGGGCCAAAAACATTCAGTACTTC.

This clone was counted between two and nine times. This chain links TRBV7-2 with TRBJ1-2, with no clear D. V was shortened by 2 bases and J by 2 bases, with 12 bases between the two germline ends. The CDR3 runs to 15 residues. The germline V gene has CDR1 SGHTA and CDR2 FQGNSA. The CDR3 loop reads CASSLREGVNYGYTF. The CDR3 bases are TGTGCCAGCAGCTTAAGGGAGGGCGTCAACTATGGCTACACCTTC.

This clone was observed a handful of times. J is TRBJ1-5 and V is TRBV6-6, with unresolved D. In germline, CDR1 is MNHNY, CDR2 SVGAGI (reference sequence). The CDR3 runs to 14 residues. The ends were cut back, 5 bases at V and 4 bases at J, with 12 bases in the middle. CDR3 sequence: CASSQIAQNQPQHF. The DNA of the CDR3 is TGTGCCAGCAGTCAAATAGCCCAGAATCAGCCCCAGCATTTT.

This clone has more than one count but fewer than ten. This chain uses TRBV7-9 with TRBJ1-4; perhaps TRBD1 as D (5 bases). In germline, CDR1 is SEHNR, CDR2 FQNEAQ (reference sequence). V was cut by 3 bases and J by 8 bases, with 10 bases left in between. The length of the CDR3 is 13 residues. In nucleotides, the CDR3 is TGTGCCAGCAGCTTCCGACCAGGGGAAAAACTGTTTTTT. Amino acid sequence: CASSFRPGEKLFF.

V and J are TRBV4-2 and TRBJ2-4; 13 bases map to TRBD2. The germline CDR1 and CDR2 sequences are LGHNA and YNFKEQ. CDR3 length equals 15 residues. Losses at the gene ends were 2 bases for V and 8 bases for J; bases not matched to a gene: 3. The CDR3 coding sequence is TGTGCCAGCAGCCAAACTAGCGGGGGGGCTGACATTCAGTACTTC. Its translation is CASSQTSGGADIQYF.

The rearrangement links TRBV19 to TRBJ1-5; D gene unclear. V was pared by 7 bases and J by 6 bases, with 13 bases between. Germline loops: CDR1 LNHDA, CDR2 SQIVND (reference sequence). The CDR3 covers 13 residues. This CDR3 is CASTKREGQPQHF. The CDR3 region has the DNA TGTGCCAGTACGAAAAGGGAGGGTCAGCCCCAGCATTTT.